Described below is a single TCR beta chain sequence and its context. Its target is unknown. The CDR3 is 15 amino acids. In germline, CDR1 is SNHLY, CDR2 FYNNEI. Unmatched junction bases numbered 3, after V lost 5 bases and J lost 4 bases. PCR used 60 Vbeta primers and 13 Jbeta primers. Produced via immunoSEQ multiplex PCR; TCRdb's table is partial and in-frame only. The repertoire holds 75,000 to 95,000 clones, 84% seen once, with 5.6% in the top ten. This sample is part of a study of cytomegalovirus exposure and HLA in healthy donors. Study-level findings and limits: A previous analysis found most TCR beta V segments productive roughly 90% or roughly 30% of the time. In a later analysis, TCR beta V- and J-gene trimming showed a link to a missense DCLRE1C variant. As immune exposure information, only CMV serostatus was available.

This chain joins TRBV2 and TRBJ2-7, with TRBD2 matching over 15 bases. The sample comprised PBMCs. The TCR sequence derives from a woman aged 18-30 years in good health and CMV-seropositive. CDR3 DNA: TGTGCCAGCAGTACGGGACTAGCGGGGGGATACGAGCAGTACTTC. Protein sequence: CASSTGLAGGYEQYF.